This is a list of T cell receptor beta chains from one sample in a study of cytomegalovirus exposure and HLA in healthy donors. Here immunoSEQ multiplex PCR was the method, and the copy in TCRdb shows in-frame clones only, minus some. The table shows about 49,000 clones, with roughly nine tenths occurring only once. The specimen sequenced was PBMCs. All receptors come from a man younger than 35 in good health and CMV-seronegative. The CDR3 runs from the conserved cysteine through the conserved F or W. The D gene is left open where the match is weak. Clone size is shown for a subset of rows, as once, few, many or a class of expanded clone.

DNA: TGTGCCAGCAGTTTATCCGGGGTTGGTGAGCAGTACTTC; CDR3: CASSLSGVGEQYF; D: .; size: .; J: TRBJ2-7; V: TRBV27
DNA: TGTGCCAGCAGGCTAGCGGTAGCGAACACCGGGGAGCTGTTTTTT; CDR3: CASRLAVANTGELFF; D: TRBD2; size: once; J: TRBJ2-2; V: TRBV6-1
DNA: TGCGCCAGCAGCTTGGGGACACATCAATACGAGCAGTACTTC; CDR3: CASSLGTHQYEQYF; D: .; size: few; J: TRBJ2-7; V: TRBV5-1
DNA: TGTGCCACCCAGGACAGCCTCTATGGCTACACCTTC; CDR3: CATQDSLYGYTF; D: .; size: .; J: TRBJ1-2; V: TRBV7-9
DNA: TGTGCCAGCAGGGATGGGGCAGGATTGGAAAAACTGTTTTTT; CDR3: CASRDGAGLEKLFF; D: .; size: .; J: TRBJ1-4; V: TRBV28
DNA: TGCGCCAGCAGCCAAGATCGGCGGGGGCCTAACTATGGCTACACCTTC; CDR3: CASSQDRRGPNYGYTF; D: .; size: .; J: TRBJ1-2; V: TRBV4-3
DNA: TGTGCCAGCAGCTTAGATCCGCAGTGGCGGGAGAGCACAGATACGCAGTATTTT; CDR3: CASSLDPQWRESTDTQYF; D: TRBD2; size: .; J: TRBJ2-3; V: TRBV11-2
DNA: TGTGCCAGCAGCCCGGGACTAGCGGGAGTGGGGAGGGGAGAGACCCAGTACTTC; CDR3: CASSPGLAGVGRGETQYF; D: TRBD2; size: .; J: TRBJ2-5; V: TRBV9
DNA: TGTGCCAGCAGCTTAACGGGACTAAGGTTCGATGAGCAGTTCTTC; CDR3: CASSLTGLRFDEQFF; D: TRBD2; size: .; J: TRBJ2-1; V: TRBV7-3
DNA: TGCGCCAGCAGCCAAGATTACAGGAGCTCCTACAATGAGCAGTTCTTC; CDR3: CASSQDYRSSYNEQFF; D: .; size: .; J: TRBJ2-1; V: TRBV4-1
DNA: TGTGCCAGCAGCTTAGATCCAGGGATCTTGGAGCAGTACTTC; CDR3: CASSLDPGILEQYF; D: .; size: .; J: TRBJ2-7; V: TRBV11-3
DNA: TGTGCCAGCAGCAACCCTGCGACTAGCGGGGCCTACGAGCAGTACTTC; CDR3: CASSNPATSGAYEQYF; D: .; size: .; J: TRBJ2-7; V: TRBV21-1
DNA: TGTGTAAGCAGGAGCTCCTACAATGAGCAGTTCTTC; CDR3: CVSRSSYNEQFF; D: .; size: .; J: TRBJ2-1; V: TRBV2
DNA: TGTGCCAGCAGTCTAGACGGGACAGGAGATTATCAGCCCCAGCATTTT; CDR3: CASSLDGTGDYQPQHF; D: TRBD1; size: .; J: TRBJ1-5; V: TRBV27
DNA: TGTGCCACCAGCAGAGAGGCGGGGGAGGCCTACGAGCAGTACTTC; CDR3: CATSREAGEAYEQYF; D: TRBD2; size: once; J: TRBJ2-7; V: TRBV15
DNA: TGTGCCAGCAGTTACTCGACGGGACAGGGCGATGAGCAGTTCTTC; CDR3: CASSYSTGQGDEQFF; D: TRBD1; size: .; J: TRBJ2-1; V: TRBV6-5
DNA: TGTGCCAGCAGTCCAGGAGGCGGGAGTTACGAGCAGTACTTC; CDR3: CASSPGGGSYEQYF; D: TRBD2; size: .; J: TRBJ2-7; V: TRBV5-4